Many counts were recorded for the clone carrying this T cell receptor beta chain. What it binds is unknown. The sample is drawn from a study of blood T cells in healthy people across ages. Study observations and caveats: Diversity figures based on one million T cells were deemed too low.

Losses at the gene ends were 4 bases for V and 7 bases for J; bases not matched to a gene: 6. The CDR3 runs 13 residues. CDR1 is MNHEY and CDR2 is SMNVEV in the germline V gene (reference sequence). A second PCR of roughly 7 to 11 cycles used a sample-barcoded 5' primer and a J-beta primer mix. TCRdb reprocessed the 5' RACE reads with MiXCR, giving one entry per CDR3 protein. This table holds 710,000 or so distinct CDR3 sequences, about 30% found once. The J gene is TRBJ1-2, the V gene TRBV27; 7 bases line up with TRBD1. Sequenced sample: blood. This TCR came from a woman over 75 in good health. This CDR3 is CASSSTGTGGYTF. The DNA for the CDR3 is TGTGCCAGCAGTTCGACAGGGACGGGTGGCTACACCTTC.